This TCR beta chain was profiled in a study of CD8+CD57+ T cells in acquired aplastic anemia. Investigators profiled TCR beta VDJ and CDR3 from genomic DNA template. TCRdb re-analysed the reads in MiXCR, keeping a single row per CDR3 protein. The table shows about 110,000 distinct CDR3 sequences, with 40% to 60% occurring only once. CDR1 and CDR2 from the germline V gene are PRHDT and FYEKMQ (reference sequence). V lost 1 base, J lost 7 bases, and 8 bases lay in between. The CDR3 length is 14 residues. In this sample, this clonotype turned up many times. This chain uses TRBV13 with TRBJ1-6, with D unclear. Sequenced input: sorted CD4+, CD8+, or CD8+CD57+ T cells (not recorded which) from PBMCs. The source is a human donor in good health, serving as a control. As DNA, the CDR3 is TGTGCCAGCAGCTTAGCCATTGGGAATTCACCCCTCCACTTT. It is translated as CASSLAIGNSPLHF.